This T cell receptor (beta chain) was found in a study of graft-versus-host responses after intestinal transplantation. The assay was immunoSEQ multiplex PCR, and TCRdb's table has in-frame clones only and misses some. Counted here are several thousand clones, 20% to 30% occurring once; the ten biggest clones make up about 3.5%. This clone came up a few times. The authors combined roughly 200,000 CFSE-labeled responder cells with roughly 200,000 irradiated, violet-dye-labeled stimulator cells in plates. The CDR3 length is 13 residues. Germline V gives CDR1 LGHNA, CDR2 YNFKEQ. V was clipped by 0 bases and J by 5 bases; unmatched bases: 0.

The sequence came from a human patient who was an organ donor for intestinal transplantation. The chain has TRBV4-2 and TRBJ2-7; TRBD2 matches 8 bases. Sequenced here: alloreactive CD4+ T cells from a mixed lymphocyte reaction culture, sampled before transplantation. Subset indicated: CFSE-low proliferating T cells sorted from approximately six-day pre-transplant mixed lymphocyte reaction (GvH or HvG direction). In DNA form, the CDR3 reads TGTGCCAGCAGCCAAGAGGGACTAGACGAGCAGTACTTC. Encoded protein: CASSQEGLDEQYF.